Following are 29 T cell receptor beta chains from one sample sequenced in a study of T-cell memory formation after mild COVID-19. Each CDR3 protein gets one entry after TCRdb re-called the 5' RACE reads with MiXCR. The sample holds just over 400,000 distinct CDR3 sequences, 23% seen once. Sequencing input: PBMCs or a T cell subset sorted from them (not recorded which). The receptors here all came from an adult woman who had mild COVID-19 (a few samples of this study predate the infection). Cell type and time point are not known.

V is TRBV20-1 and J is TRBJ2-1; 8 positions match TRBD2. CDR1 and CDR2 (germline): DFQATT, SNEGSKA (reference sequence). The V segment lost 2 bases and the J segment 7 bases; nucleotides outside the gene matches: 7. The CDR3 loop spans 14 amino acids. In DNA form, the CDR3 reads TGCAGTGCTAGAACCGGGACTAGAGTGAATGAGCAGTTCTTC. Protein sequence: CSARTGTRVNEQFF.

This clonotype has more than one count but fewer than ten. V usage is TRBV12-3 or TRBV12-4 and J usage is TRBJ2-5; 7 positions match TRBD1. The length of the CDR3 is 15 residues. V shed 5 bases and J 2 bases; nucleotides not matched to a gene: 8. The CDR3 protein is CASSTDDRVQETQYF. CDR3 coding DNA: TGTGCCAGCAGTACCGATGACAGGGTGCAAGAGACCCAGTACTTC.

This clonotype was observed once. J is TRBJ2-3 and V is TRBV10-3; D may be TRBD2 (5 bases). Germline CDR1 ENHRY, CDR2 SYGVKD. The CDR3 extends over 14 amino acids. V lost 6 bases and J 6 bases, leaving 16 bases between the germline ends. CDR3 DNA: TGTGCCATCAGCCGACTGAGCGGTGCGGATACGCAGTATTTT. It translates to CAISRLSGADTQYF.

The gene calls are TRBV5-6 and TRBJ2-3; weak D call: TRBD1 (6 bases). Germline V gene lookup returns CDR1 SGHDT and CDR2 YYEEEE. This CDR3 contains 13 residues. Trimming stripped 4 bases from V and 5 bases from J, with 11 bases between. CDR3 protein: CASSETGIDTQYF. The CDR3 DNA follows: TGTGCCAGCAGCGAGACAGGAATAGATACGCAGTATTTT.

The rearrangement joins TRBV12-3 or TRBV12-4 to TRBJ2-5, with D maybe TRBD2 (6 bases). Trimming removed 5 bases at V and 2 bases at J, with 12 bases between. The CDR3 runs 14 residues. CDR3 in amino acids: CASSRLGEQETQYF. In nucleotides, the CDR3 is TGTGCCAGCAGTAGACTAGGGGAGCAAGAGACCCAGTACTTC.

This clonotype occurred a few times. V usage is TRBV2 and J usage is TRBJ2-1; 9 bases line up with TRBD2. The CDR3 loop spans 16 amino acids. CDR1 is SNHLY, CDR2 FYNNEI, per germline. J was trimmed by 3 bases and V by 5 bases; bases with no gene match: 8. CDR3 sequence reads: CASSLSGGHLYNEQFF. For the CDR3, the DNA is TGTGCCAGCAGTCTTAGCGGGGGCCATCTCTACAATGAGCAGTTCTTC.

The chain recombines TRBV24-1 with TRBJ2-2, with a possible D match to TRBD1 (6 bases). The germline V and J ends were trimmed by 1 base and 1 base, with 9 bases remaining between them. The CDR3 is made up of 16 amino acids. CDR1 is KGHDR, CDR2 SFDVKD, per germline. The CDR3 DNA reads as TGTGCCACCAGTGATTTCTCGACAGGGAACACCGGGGAGCTGTTTTTT. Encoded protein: CATSDFSTGNTGELFF.

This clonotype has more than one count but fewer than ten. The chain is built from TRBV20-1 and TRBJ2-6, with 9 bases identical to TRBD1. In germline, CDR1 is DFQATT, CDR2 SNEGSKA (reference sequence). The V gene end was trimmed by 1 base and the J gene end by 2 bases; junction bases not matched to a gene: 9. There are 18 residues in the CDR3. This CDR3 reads CSARVPGQGLAGANVLTF. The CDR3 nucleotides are TGCAGTGCTAGAGTCCCCGGACAGGGGCTGGCTGGGGCCAACGTCCTGACTTTC.

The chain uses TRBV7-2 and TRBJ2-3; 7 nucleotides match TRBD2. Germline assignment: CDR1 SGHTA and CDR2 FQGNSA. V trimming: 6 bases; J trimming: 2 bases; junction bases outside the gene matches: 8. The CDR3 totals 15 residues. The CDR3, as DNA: TGTGCCAGCAGGCAACTAGCGACACACACAGATACGCAGTATTTT. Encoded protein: CASRQLATHTDTQYF.

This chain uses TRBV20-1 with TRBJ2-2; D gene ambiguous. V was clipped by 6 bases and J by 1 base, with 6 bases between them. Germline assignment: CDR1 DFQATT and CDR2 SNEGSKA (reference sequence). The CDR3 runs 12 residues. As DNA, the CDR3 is TGCAGTGCCCCCGAGAACACCGGGGAGCTGTTTTTT. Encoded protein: CSAPENTGELFF.

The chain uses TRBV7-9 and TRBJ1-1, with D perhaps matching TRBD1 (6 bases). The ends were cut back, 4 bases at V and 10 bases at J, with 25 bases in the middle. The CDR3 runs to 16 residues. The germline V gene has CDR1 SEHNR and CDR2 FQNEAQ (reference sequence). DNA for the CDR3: TGTGCCAGCAGCTCGAGTAACAGAAGAACAGGGATTAGAGCTTTCTTT. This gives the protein CASSSSNRRTGIRAFF.

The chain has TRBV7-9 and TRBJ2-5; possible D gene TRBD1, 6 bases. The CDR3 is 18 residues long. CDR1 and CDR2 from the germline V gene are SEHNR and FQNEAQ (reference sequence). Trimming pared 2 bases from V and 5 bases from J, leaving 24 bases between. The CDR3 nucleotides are TGTGCCAGCAGCTTATCCCGCAGCCTTTCGGGCAGGGGTGAGACCCAGTACTTC. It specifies CASSLSRSLSGRGETQYF.

This CDR3 reads CATSAPPTDTQYF. CDR3 nucleotides: TGTGCCACCAGTGCCCCCCCCACAGATACGCAGTATTTT. The V gene is TRBV24-1, the J gene TRBJ2-3; no reliable D call. The germline gives CDR1 KGHDR, CDR2 SFDVKD. V shed 5 bases and J shed 2 bases, with 7 bases lying between them. This CDR3 comprises 13 residues.

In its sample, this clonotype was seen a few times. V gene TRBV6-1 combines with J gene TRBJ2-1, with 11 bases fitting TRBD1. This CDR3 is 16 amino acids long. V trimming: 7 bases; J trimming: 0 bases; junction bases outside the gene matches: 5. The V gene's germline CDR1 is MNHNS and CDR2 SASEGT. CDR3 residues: CASIIGQGASYNEQFF. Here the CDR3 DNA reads TGTGCCAGCATTATAGGACAGGGGGCCTCCTACAATGAGCAGTTCTTC.

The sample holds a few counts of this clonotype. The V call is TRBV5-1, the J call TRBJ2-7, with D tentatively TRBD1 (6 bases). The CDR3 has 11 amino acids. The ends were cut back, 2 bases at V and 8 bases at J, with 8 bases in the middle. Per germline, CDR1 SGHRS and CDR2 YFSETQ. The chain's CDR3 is CASSLQGKQYF. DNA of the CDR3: TGCGCCAGCAGCTTACAGGGAAAGCAGTACTTC.

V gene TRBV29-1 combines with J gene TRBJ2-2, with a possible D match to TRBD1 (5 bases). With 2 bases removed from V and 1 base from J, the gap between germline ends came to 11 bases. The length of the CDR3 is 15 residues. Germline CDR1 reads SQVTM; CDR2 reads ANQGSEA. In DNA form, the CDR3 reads TGCAGCGTTGAAATAAGAGGACAGAACACCGGGGAGCTGTTTTTT. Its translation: CSVEIRGQNTGELFF.

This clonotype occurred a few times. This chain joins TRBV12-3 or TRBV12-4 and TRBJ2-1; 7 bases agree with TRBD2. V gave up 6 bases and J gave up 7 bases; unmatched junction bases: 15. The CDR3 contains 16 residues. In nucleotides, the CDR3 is TGTGCCAGCAGCTTCCTCGGGGCGGGAGAATATAATGAGCAGTTCTTC. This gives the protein CASSFLGAGEYNEQFF.

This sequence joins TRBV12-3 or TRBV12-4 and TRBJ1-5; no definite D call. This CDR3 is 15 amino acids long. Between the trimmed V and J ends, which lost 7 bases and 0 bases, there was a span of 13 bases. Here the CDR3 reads CASTPDGYSNQPQHF. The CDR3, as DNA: TGTGCCAGCACCCCGGACGGATATAGCAATCAGCCCCAGCATTTT.

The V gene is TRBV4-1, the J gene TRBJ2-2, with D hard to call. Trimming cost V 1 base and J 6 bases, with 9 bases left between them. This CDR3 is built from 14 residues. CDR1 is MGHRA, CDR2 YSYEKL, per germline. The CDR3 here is CASSQGAVPGELFF. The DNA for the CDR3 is TGCGCCAGCAGCCAAGGGGCCGTCCCCGGGGAGCTGTTTTTT.

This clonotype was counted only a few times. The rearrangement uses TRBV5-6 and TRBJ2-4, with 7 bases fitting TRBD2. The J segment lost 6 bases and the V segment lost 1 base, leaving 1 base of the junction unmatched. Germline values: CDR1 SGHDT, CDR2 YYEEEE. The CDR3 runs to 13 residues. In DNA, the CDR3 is TGTGCCAGCAGCTTGCCGGGGGGAAACATTCAGTACTTC. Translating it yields CASSLPGGNIQYF.

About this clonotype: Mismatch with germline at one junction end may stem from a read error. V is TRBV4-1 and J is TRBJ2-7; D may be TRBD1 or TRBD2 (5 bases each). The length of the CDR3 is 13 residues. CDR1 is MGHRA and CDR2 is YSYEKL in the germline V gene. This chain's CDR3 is CARLEGRRYEGDF. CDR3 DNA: TGCGCCAGACTCGAGGGACGGCGCTACGAGGGAGACTTC.

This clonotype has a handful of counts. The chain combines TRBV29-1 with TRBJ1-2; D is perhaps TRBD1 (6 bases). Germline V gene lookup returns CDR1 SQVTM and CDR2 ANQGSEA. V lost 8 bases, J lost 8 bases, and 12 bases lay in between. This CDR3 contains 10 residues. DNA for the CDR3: TGCAGCAGGGGACAAGAGGGCTACACCTTC. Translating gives CSRGQEGYTF.

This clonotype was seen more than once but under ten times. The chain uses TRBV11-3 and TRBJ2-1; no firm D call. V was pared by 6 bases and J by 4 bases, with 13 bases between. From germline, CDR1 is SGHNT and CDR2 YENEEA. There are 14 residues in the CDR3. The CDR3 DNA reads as TGTGCCAGCAGTCCACCCCGAGAGTACAATGAGCAGTTCTTC. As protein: CASSPPREYNEQFF.

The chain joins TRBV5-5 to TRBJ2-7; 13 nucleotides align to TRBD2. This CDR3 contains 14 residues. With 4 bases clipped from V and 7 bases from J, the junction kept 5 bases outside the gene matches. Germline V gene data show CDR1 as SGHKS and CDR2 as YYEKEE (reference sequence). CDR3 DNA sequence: TGTGCCAGCAGCACCGGGACTAGCGGGGTTGAGCAGTACTTC. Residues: CASSTGTSGVEQYF.

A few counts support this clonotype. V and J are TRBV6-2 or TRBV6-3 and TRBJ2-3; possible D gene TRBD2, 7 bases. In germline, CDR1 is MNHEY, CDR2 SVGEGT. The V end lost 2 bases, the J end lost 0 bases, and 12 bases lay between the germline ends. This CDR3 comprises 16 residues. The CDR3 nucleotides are TGTGCCAGCAGTTACGGGGGGGCGCAAAGCACAGATACGCAGTATTTT. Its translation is CASSYGGAQSTDTQYF.

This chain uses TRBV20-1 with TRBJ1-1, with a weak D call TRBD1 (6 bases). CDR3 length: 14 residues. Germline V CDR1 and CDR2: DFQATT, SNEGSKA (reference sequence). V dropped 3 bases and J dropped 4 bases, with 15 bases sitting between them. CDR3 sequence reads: CSASTPDRPTEAFF. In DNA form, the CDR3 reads TGCAGTGCTAGCACCCCGGACAGACCCACTGAAGCTTTCTTT.

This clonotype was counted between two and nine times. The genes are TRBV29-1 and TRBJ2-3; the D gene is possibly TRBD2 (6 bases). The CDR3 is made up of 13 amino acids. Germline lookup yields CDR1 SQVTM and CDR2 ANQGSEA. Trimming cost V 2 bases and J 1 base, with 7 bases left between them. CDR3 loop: CSVEPSGTDTQYF. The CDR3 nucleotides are TGCAGCGTTGAACCTAGCGGCACAGATACGCAGTATTTT.

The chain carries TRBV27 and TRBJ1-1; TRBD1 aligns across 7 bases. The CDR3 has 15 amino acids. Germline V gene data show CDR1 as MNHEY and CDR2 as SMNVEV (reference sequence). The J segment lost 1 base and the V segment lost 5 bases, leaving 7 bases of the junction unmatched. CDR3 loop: CASSLRQGRNTEAFF. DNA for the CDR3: TGTGCCAGCAGTCTCCGACAGGGTAGGAACACTGAAGCTTTCTTT.

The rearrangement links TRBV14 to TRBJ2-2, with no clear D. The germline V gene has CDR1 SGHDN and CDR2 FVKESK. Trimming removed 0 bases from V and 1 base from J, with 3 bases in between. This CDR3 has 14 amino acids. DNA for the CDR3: TGTGCCAGCAGCCAAGAACAGAACACCGGGGAGCTGTTTTTT. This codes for CASSQEQNTGELFF.